Listed below are T cell receptor beta chains from one sample, sequenced in a study of blood T cells in healthy people across ages. TCRdb reprocessed the 5' RACE reads with MiXCR, giving one entry per CDR3 protein. Altogether hundreds of thousands of distinct CDR3 sequences are present, 20% to 30% being singletons, with the ten largest covering 8.5% to 9.5%. These data were also filed under a second study, of T cells of mothers and their children.

Material for sequencing was blood. The receptor source for this set is a boy younger than 18 in good health. Both conserved end residues are part of each CDR3. A D gene is named only where the DNA matches it firmly. Only part of the rows carry a size: once, few, many, or a class if the clone is expanded.

D gene | clone size | J gene | V gene | CDR3 DNA | CDR3 protein
TRBD1 | - | TRBJ2-2 | TRBV6-2/TRBV6-3 | TGTGCCAGCAGTTACGCCTACAGGGGCCCCGGGGAGCTGTTTTTT | CASSYAYRGPGELFF
- | few | TRBJ2-2 | TRBV4-2 | TGTGCCAGCAGCCCCCGGGACCAAAGGGCCGCGTACACCGGGGAGCTGTTTTTT | CASSPRDQRAAYTGELFF
TRBD2 | few | TRBJ2-7 | TRBV27 | TGTGCCAGCAGTCCCCTAGCGGGCCTCCACGAGCAGTACTTC | CASSPLAGLHEQYF
- | - | TRBJ1-5 | TRBV12-3/TRBV12-4 | TGTGCCAGCAGTTTTTTGAATCAGCCCCAGCATTTT | CASSFLNQPQHF
- | - | TRBJ2-1 | TRBV28 | TGTGCCAGCAGCGGCGGGACAGTCCTGTCCTACAATGAGCAGTTCTTC | CASSGGTVLSYNEQFF
- | - | TRBJ1-2 | TRBV9 | TGTGCCAGCAGCGTAGATTCAGGACGCTATGGCTACACCTTC | CASSVDSGRYGYTF
- | few | TRBJ2-5 | TRBV25-1 | TGTGCCAGCAGTGAATATGTGGGCAGACAAGAGACCCAGTACTTC | CASSEYVGRQETQYF
- | few | TRBJ2-1 | TRBV6-1 | TGTGCCAGCAGTACCACGTGGAGCTCCTACAATGAGCAGTTCTTC | CASSTTWSSYNEQFF
- | - | TRBJ2-5 | TRBV2 | TGTGCCAGCGCAAGGGACTTCCAAGAGACCCAGTACTTC | CASARDFQETQYF
- | few | TRBJ1-6 | TRBV7-2 | TGTGCCAGCAGCTTAGGTCCGACGGCCGCCTATAATTCACCCCTCCACTTT | CASSLGPTAAYNSPLHF
- | few | TRBJ1-4 | TRBV7-9 | TGTGCCAGCAGCCTACGTCGTCGGGACCCTAGAATTGGTGAAAAACTGTTTTTT | CASSLRRRDPRIGEKLFF
TRBD2 | few | TRBJ2-7 | TRBV7-2 | TGTGCCAGCAGTTTTTATGGGGGTCAGCGGGGGGTTTTTCCCTACGAGCAGTACTTC | CASSFYGGQRGVFPYEQYF
TRBD2 | - | TRBJ2-7 | TRBV28 | TGTGCCAGCAGGGATGGACTAGCGTGGTACGAGCAGTACTTC | CASRDGLAWYEQYF
TRBD1 | few | TRBJ1-1 | TRBV7-2 | TGTGCCAGCAGCTTAGTACCGGGACAGGGGGCTGAAGCTTTCTTT | CASSLVPGQGAEAFF
- | many | TRBJ1-4 | TRBV29-1 | TGCAGCGTTGCCGGACCGGCTAATGAAAAACTGTTTTTT | CSVAGPANEKLFF
- | - | TRBJ2-7 | TRBV25-1 | TGTGCCAGCAGTGCAATCTCGGGGTACGAGCAGTACTTC | CASSAISGYEQYF
TRBD2 | few | TRBJ2-5 | TRBV28 | TGTGCCAGCAGTCGAGGGACTAGCAAGTTGGAGACCCAGTACTTC | CASSRGTSKLETQYF
- | - | TRBJ2-5 | TRBV7-3 | TGTGCCAGCACCTGGGGAACGGTCCAAGAGACCCAGTACTTC | CASTWGTVQETQYF
- | - | TRBJ1-4 | TRBV15 | TGTGCCGCCAGCAGAGGGGGGACTAATGAAAAACTGTTTTTT | CAASRGGTNEKLFF
TRBD1 | - | TRBJ2-1 | TRBV14 | TGTGCCAGCAGCCACCCGGGACAGGGAATCAATGAGCAGTTCTTC | CASSHPGQGINEQFF
TRBD2 | - | TRBJ2-1 | TRBV10-3 | TGTGCCATCAGAGCCGTGACTAGCCTTTTTGCAGAGCAGTTCTTC | CAIRAVTSLFAEQFF
TRBD1 | few | TRBJ2-7 | TRBV7-9 | TGTGCCAGCAGCTTAGGTCCGGGACAGGGCAACGAGCAGTACTTC | CASSLGPGQGNEQYF
- | once | TRBJ2-7 | TRBV6-6 | TGTGCCAGCAGTTACGTTGGGGGCGGAAGCTCCTACGAGCAGTACTTC | CASSYVGGGSSYEQYF
- | few | TRBJ1-3 | TRBV2 | TGTGCCAGCAGTGACCAAGGGACTGGAAACACCATATATTTT | CASSDQGTGNTIYF
TRBD2 | - | TRBJ2-7 | TRBV7-2 | TGTGCCAGCAGCCTATTATCCGGGACTAGTGGGTCCAGCGAGCAGTACTTC | CASSLLSGTSGSSEQYF
TRBD2 | - | TRBJ2-1 | TRBV4-3 | TGCGCCAGCAGCTTAGTTTCGGGGACTATGGCGTTCGATGAGCAGTTCTTC | CASSLVSGTMAFDEQFF
- | - | TRBJ1-4 | TRBV7-9 | TGTGCCAGCAGCTCCCCTAGTGAAAAACTGTTTTTT | CASSSPSEKLFF
- | - | TRBJ2-1 | TRBV30 | TGTGCCTGGAGGGGCTTTAGCTATGAGCAGTTCTTC | CAWRGFSYEQFF
TRBD1 | few | TRBJ1-6 | TRBV7-9 | TGTGCCAGCAACCAGGACAGGGTGAATTCACCCCTCCACTTT | CASNQDRVNSPLHF
TRBD2 | - | TRBJ2-5 | TRBV6-5 | TGTGCCACCCGCAGCTTAGCGGGTTGGGGAGAGACCCAGTACTTC | CATRSLAGWGETQYF